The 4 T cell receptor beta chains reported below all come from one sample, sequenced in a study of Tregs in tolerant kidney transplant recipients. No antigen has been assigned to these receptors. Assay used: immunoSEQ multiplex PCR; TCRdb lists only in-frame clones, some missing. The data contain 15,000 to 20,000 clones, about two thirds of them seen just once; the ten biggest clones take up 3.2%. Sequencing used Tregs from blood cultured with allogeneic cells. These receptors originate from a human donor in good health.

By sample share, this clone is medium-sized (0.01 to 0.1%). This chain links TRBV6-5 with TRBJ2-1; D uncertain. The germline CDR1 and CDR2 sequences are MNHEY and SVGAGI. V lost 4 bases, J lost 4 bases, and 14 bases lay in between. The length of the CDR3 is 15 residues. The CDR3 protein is CASSWSHATYNEQFF. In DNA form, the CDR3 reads TGTGCCAGCAGTTGGTCACACGCGACGTACAATGAGCAGTTCTTC.

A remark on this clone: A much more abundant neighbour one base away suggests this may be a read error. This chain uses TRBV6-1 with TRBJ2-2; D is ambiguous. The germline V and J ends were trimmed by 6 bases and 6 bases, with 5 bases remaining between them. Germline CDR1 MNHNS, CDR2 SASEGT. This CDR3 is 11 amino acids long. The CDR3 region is CASSRSGELFF. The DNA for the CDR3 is TGTGCCAGCAGCCGGTCCGGGGAGCTGTTTTTT.

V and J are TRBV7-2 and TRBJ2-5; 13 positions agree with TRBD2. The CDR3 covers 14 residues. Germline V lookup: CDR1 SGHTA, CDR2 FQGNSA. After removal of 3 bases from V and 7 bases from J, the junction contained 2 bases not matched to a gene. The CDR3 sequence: CASSLGLAGRTQYF. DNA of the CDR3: TGTGCCAGCAGCTTGGGACTAGCGGGAAGGACCCAGTACTTC.

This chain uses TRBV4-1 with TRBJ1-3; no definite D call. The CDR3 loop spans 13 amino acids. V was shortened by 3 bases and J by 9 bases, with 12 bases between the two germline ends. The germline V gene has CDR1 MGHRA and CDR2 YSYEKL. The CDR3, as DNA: TGCGCCAGCAGCCAGGACCCCTTTGGCACCATATATTTT. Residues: CASSQDPFGTIYF.